A single T cell receptor (beta chain) is shown here with its context. These data are taken from a study of technical replicates of blood from a few donors. Germline V gene data show CDR1 as KGHSH and CDR2 as LQKENI. Trimming removed 3 bases at V and 5 bases at J, with 10 bases between. CDR3 length equals 13 residues. Sequencing was performed with immunoSEQ multiplex PCR; in TCRdb, only in-frame clones are kept and a portion is missing. This sample has 85,000 to 100,000 clones, with roughly 95% found just once. The sample comprised T cells isolated from PBMCs. The source is a human donor in good health. The chain has TRBV18 and TRBJ1-1; maybe TRBD1 (6 bases). This CDR3 reads CASSPDRQTEAFF. The CDR3 DNA reads TGTGCCAGCTCACCCGACAGGCAGACTGAAGCTTTCTTT.